The 27 T cell receptor beta chains below all came from one sample that was sequenced in a study of cytomegalovirus exposure and HLA in healthy donors. PCR employed 60 Vbeta and 13 Jbeta primers. TCRdb's copy holds only in-frame clones and misses some; the assay was immunoSEQ multiplex PCR. The sample records 200,000 to 250,000 clones, around 83% being singletons. What was sequenced was PBMCs. These receptor sequences come from a girl under 18 in good health and CMV-seronegative.

The chain joins TRBV7-6 to TRBJ1-6; TRBD1 matches at 7 bases. V was clipped by 6 bases and J by 6 bases; unmatched bases: 8. CDR1 is SGHVS, CDR2 FNYEAQ, per germline. The CDR3 is 15 residues long. The CDR3 region has the DNA TGTGCCAGCAGTTACAATGGACAGGTTAATTCACCCCTCCACTTT. Translation: CASSYNGQVNSPLHF.

J is TRBJ2-3 and V is TRBV7-9, with D perhaps TRBD1 (6 bases). V lost 5 bases and J lost 0, with 12 bases in between. Germline V gene sequence: CDR1 SEHNR, CDR2 FQNEAQ (reference sequence). The CDR3 contains 15 residues. CDR3 DNA sequence: TGTGCCAGCAGCCCCGACAGGCTTAGCACAGATACGCAGTATTTT. Translation gives CASSPDRLSTDTQYF.

This clone was detected a few times. The J gene is TRBJ1-2, the V gene TRBV6-6, with a weak D call TRBD1 (6 bases). The CDR3 runs 13 residues. The V gene lost 7 bases and the J gene lost 4 bases, with 13 bases spanning the gap. Germline loops: CDR1 MNHNY, CDR2 SVGAGI (reference sequence). The CDR3 nucleotides read TGTGCCAGCACCCGGGGGGCAGGCTATGGCTACACCTTC. Residues: CASTRGAGYGYTF.

This clone was seen a handful of times. V gene TRBV6-1 combines with J gene TRBJ1-3; the match to TRBD1 covers 9 bases. CDR1 is MNHNS, CDR2 SASEGT, per germline. The ends lost 3 bases at V and 5 bases at J; junction bases unmatched: 5. The CDR3 sequence is 15 residues long. CDR3: CASSEDRGYRNTIYF. The DNA of the CDR3 is TGTGCCAGCAGTGAGGACAGGGGATATAGAAACACCATATATTTT.

CDR3 sequence: CASSRGTELTGELFF. The CDR3 DNA reads as TGTGCCAGCAGTCGGGGAACAGAACTCACCGGGGAGCTGTTTTTT. The chain uses TRBV2 and TRBJ2-2; possibly TRBD2 for D (5 bases). Trimming removed 5 bases at V and 4 bases at J, with 14 bases between. Per the germline V gene, CDR1 is SNHLY and CDR2 is FYNNEI. This CDR3 spans 15 amino acids.

The chain carries TRBV7-9 and TRBJ2-1; possible D gene TRBD1, 5 bases. V lost 8 bases and J 1 base, leaving 15 bases between the germline ends. Germline CDR1 is SEHNR and CDR2 is FQNEAQ (reference sequence). The CDR3 consists of 15 residues. The CDR3 spells CASPPGLTSYNEQFF. CDR3 bases: TGTGCCAGCCCCCCAGGGTTGACATCCTACAATGAGCAGTTCTTC.

The chain carries TRBV11-2 and TRBJ2-7; D unresolved. With 0 bases removed from V and 3 bases from J, the gap between germline ends came to 9 bases. Germline-derived CDR1 and CDR2 are SGHAT and FQNNGV. This CDR3 is built from 14 residues. CDR3 loop: CASSLDRTYYEQYF. The CDR3 DNA sequence: TGTGCCAGCAGCTTAGATCGCACCTACTACGAGCAGTACTTC.

The rearrangement links TRBV10-3 to TRBJ2-3, with TRBD1 as a possible D gene (5 bases). Between the trimmed V and J ends, which lost 4 bases and 3 bases, there was a span of 5 bases. CDR1 and CDR2 from the germline V gene are ENHRY and SYGVKD. CDR3 length: 12 residues. Written as DNA, the CDR3 is TGTGCCATCAGTGGACAGACAGATACGCAGTATTTT. Protein: CAISGQTDTQYF.

The chain joins TRBV13 to TRBJ1-2, with 7 bases identical to TRBD1. This CDR3 region has 13 residues. The germline V gene encodes CDR1 PRHDT and CDR2 FYEKMQ (reference sequence). Trimming at V came to 5 bases and at J to 5 bases, leaving 5 bases not matched to a gene. The CDR3 spells CASSDGTEYGYTF. Written as DNA, the CDR3 is TGTGCCAGCAGCGATGGGACAGAGTATGGCTACACCTTC.

This clone was picked up a small number of times. This sequence joins TRBV5-5 and TRBJ1-3; possibly TRBD1 for D (5 bases). Germline V gives CDR1 SGHKS, CDR2 YYEKEE (reference sequence). The CDR3 sequence is 15 residues long. V was shortened by 0 bases and J by 4 bases, with 11 bases between the two germline ends. In nucleotides, the CDR3 is TGTGCCAGCAGCTTGGTGGGGGGTATGGGAAACACCATATATTTT. Amino acids: CASSLVGGMGNTIYF.

The gene calls are TRBV10-3 and TRBJ2-5; TRBD2 matches 7 bases. Germline assignment: CDR1 ENHRY and CDR2 SYGVKD. The CDR3 is 15 residues long. Trimming at V came to 2 bases and at J to 4 bases, leaving 7 bases not matched to a gene. In DNA form, the CDR3 reads TGTGCCATCAGTGAGAAGGCTAGCGGAGTAGAGACCCAGTACTTC. This encodes CAISEKASGVETQYF.

This rearrangement joins TRBV19 to TRBJ2-3; 9 bases line up with TRBD2. Trimming took 3 bases from V and 5 from J; bases not matched to a gene: 6. Germline V lookup: CDR1 LNHDA, CDR2 SQIVND (reference sequence). The CDR3 has 15 residues. CDR3 DNA sequence: TGTGCCAGTAGTATGATGCGGGAGGGTATAGATACGCAGTATTTT. Its translation: CASSMMREGIDTQYF.

The rearrangement links TRBV6-5 to TRBJ1-5; the D is unclear. CDR1 is MNHEY, CDR2 SVGAGI, per germline. The CDR3 has 15 residues. V lost 6 bases and J lost 0, with 12 bases in between. CDR3 nucleotide sequence: TGTGCCAGCAGCCGAGGACTGAATAGCAATCAGCCCCAGCATTTT. It translates to CASSRGLNSNQPQHF.

The J gene is TRBJ2-2, the V gene TRBV6-5; 7 nucleotides line up with TRBD2. This CDR3 has 14 residues. Looked up from germline, CDR1 is MNHEY and CDR2 is SVGAGI. Unmatched junction bases numbered 6, after V lost 11 bases and J lost 0 bases. Written as DNA, the CDR3 is TGTGCCGGAAAAGCGGGGTCGAACACCGGGGAGCTGTTTTTT. This translates into CAGKAGSNTGELFF.

V usage is TRBV15 and J usage is TRBJ2-7, with a weak D call TRBD1 (5 bases). The CDR3 has 16 amino acids. Trimming stripped 1 base from V and 4 bases from J, with 17 bases between. Looked up from germline, CDR1 is LNHNV and CDR2 is YYDKDF (reference sequence). The DNA for the CDR3 is TGTGCCACCAGCAGAGGAGAGACCAGTGGGGCATACGAGCAGTACTTC. This encodes CATSRGETSGAYEQYF.

The V and J genes are TRBV27 and TRBJ2-2, with 8 bases fitting TRBD2. J was trimmed by 6 bases and V by 3 bases; bases with no gene match: 0. CDR1 is MNHEY, CDR2 SMNVEV, per germline (reference sequence). This CDR3 is 13 amino acids long. The CDR3 loop reads CASSFGRAGELFF. CDR3 coding DNA: TGTGCCAGCAGTTTCGGGAGGGCCGGGGAGCTGTTTTTT.

In DNA form, the CDR3 reads TGTGCCAGCTCAAGGACAGGGGAAAATGAAAAACTGTTTTTT. This encodes CASSRTGENEKLFF. This rearrangement joins TRBV18 to TRBJ1-4, with 9 bases matching TRBD1. The V gene end was trimmed by 5 bases and the J gene end by 5 bases; junction bases not matched to a gene: 3. Germline V gene data show CDR1 as KGHSH and CDR2 as LQKENI. CDR3 size: 14 residues.

V gene TRBV4-2 combines with J gene TRBJ2-3; 7 bases line up with TRBD2. The V and J ends lost 5 bases and 1 base, in that order; junction bases with no gene match: 12. The germline V gene encodes CDR1 LGHNA and CDR2 YNFKEQ. The CDR3 extends over 17 amino acids. CDR3 sequence: CASSATFSAGGTDTQYF. DNA of the CDR3: TGTGCCAGCAGCGCAACTTTTAGCGCGGGAGGCACAGATACGCAGTATTTT.

The chain uses TRBV2 and TRBJ1-1, with D unclear. The CDR3 length is 12 residues. The germline V and J ends were trimmed by 7 bases and 3 bases, with 9 bases remaining between them. The germline gives CDR1 SNHLY, CDR2 FYNNEI. The DNA for the CDR3 is TGTGCCAGCAATTCGGGGTACACTGAAGCTTTCTTT. Residues: CASNSGYTEAFF.

The rearrangement uses TRBV9 and TRBJ2-2, with a tentative D call TRBD1 (6 bases). The CDR3 runs to 14 residues. Germline V CDR1 and CDR2: SGDLS, YYNGEE. Trimming took 4 bases from V and 3 from J, leaving 10 bases between them. The CDR3 spells CASSTQGYTGELFF. Here the CDR3 DNA reads TGTGCCAGCAGCACTCAGGGGTACACCGGGGAGCTGTTTTTT.

This clone showed up just once. This chain uses TRBV25-1 with TRBJ2-7; 13 nucleotides line up with TRBD2. The ends lost 3 bases at V and 3 bases at J; junction bases unmatched: 11. Germline V gives CDR1 MGHDK, CDR2 SYGVNS. The CDR3 is 18 amino acids. The CDR3 loop is CASSEGTSGTPSIYEQYF. The CDR3, as DNA: TGTGCCAGCAGTGAGGGGACTAGCGGGACACCCTCCATCTACGAGCAGTACTTC.

This clone was seen once. The rearrangement links TRBV9 to TRBJ2-3; tentatively, D is TRBD1 (6 bases). V was clipped by 3 bases and J by 0 bases, with 11 bases between them. This CDR3 is built from 15 residues. Per germline, CDR1 SGDLS and CDR2 YYNGEE. In DNA, the CDR3 is TGTGCCAGCAGCGCTTGGACAGATAGCACAGATACGCAGTATTTT. Amino acids: CASSAWTDSTDTQYF.

The chain links TRBV5-1 to TRBJ2-5; D might be TRBD2 (6 bases). The CDR3 loop spans 16 amino acids. V shed 2 bases and J shed 5 bases, with 19 bases lying between them. CDR1 and CDR2 (germline): SGHRS, YFSETQ. The CDR3 loop is CASSFGGTPRAETQYF. The DNA of the CDR3 is TGCGCCAGCAGCTTTGGGGGGACCCCCCGGGCGGAGACCCAGTACTTC.

V gene TRBV6-5 combines with J gene TRBJ1-1; TRBD1 agrees at 9 bases. Unmatched junction bases numbered 5, after V lost 2 bases and J lost 7 bases. The CDR3 has 14 amino acids. Germline V gene lookup returns CDR1 MNHEY and CDR2 SVGAGI. CDR3 region: CASSYVRTGDEAFF. CDR3 coding DNA: TGTGCCAGCAGTTACGTCAGGACAGGGGATGAAGCTTTCTTT.

The J gene is TRBJ1-1, the V gene TRBV19; the D gene is possibly TRBD1 (6 bases). Germline V gives CDR1 LNHDA, CDR2 SQIVND (reference sequence). The CDR3 loop spans 15 amino acids. V dropped 3 bases and J dropped 6 bases, with 17 bases sitting between them. In DNA form, the CDR3 reads TGTGCCAGTAGTATGATCAGGGGCAGGGGCGCTGAAGCTTTCTTT. Translation: CASSMIRGRGAEAFF.

The chain employs TRBV19 and TRBJ1-2; D not resolved. The ends were cut back, 3 bases at V and 8 bases at J, with 19 bases in the middle. The CDR3 runs 15 residues. Germline loops: CDR1 LNHDA, CDR2 SQIVND (reference sequence). The CDR3: CASSMSLRPGVGYTF. For the CDR3, the DNA is TGTGCCAGTAGTATGTCCCTCCGACCGGGAGTGGGCTACACCTTC.

As for this clone: Germline is not matched at one junction end, which may reflect a read error. V gene TRBV6-5 combines with J gene TRBJ2-1; no clear D gene. This CDR3 contains 12 residues. Germline values: CDR1 MNHEY, CDR2 SVGAGI. The CDR3 is CGSSYPSNEQFF. The CDR3 DNA is TGTGGCAGCAGTTACCCCTCCAATGAGCAGTTCTTC.